The clone carrying this T cell receptor beta chain showed up many times. With 0 bases clipped from V and 8 bases from J, the junction kept 3 bases outside the gene matches. Germline assignment: CDR1 SGDLS and CDR2 YYNGEE. This CDR3 comprises 15 residues. A single record per CDR3 protein comes from TCRdb applying MiXCR to the 5' RACE reads. The sample has 18,000 or so distinct CDR3 sequences; roughly 19% are singletons. This record comes from a study of HIV-infected patients and healthy controls. The clonotype originates from a human donor in good health. The chain joins TRBV9 to TRBJ2-1; TRBD1 aligns across 12 bases. What was sequenced was CD8+ T cells from blood. The CDR3 DNA follows: TGTGCCAGCAGCGTAGAGGGACAGGGGGCTCATGAGCAGTTCTTC. The encoded protein is CASSVEGQGAHEQFF.